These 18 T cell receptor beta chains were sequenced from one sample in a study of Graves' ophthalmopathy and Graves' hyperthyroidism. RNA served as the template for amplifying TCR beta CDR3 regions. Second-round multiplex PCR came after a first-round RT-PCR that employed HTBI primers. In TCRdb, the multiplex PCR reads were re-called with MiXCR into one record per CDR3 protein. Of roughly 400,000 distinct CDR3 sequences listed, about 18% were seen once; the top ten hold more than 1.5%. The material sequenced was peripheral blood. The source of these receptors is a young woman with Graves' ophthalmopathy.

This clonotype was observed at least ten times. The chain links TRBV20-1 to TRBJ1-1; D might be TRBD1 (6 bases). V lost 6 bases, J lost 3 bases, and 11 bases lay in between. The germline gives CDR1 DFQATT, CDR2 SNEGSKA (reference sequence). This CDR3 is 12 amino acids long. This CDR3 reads CSASEGDTEAFF. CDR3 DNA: TGCAGTGCCTCCGAGGGGGACACTGAAGCTTTCTTT.

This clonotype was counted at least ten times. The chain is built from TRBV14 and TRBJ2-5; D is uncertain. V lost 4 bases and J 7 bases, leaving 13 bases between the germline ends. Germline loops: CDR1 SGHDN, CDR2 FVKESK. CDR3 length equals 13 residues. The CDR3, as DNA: TGTGCCAGCAGCCGCTCTACGGATAGGACCCAGTACTTC. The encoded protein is CASSRSTDRTQYF.

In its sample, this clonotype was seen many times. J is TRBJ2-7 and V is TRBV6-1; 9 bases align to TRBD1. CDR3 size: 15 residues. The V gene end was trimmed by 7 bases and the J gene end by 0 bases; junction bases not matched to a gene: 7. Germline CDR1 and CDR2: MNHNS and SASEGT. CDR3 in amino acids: CASKGDRVSSYEQYF. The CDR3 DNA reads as TGTGCCAGCAAGGGGGACAGGGTGAGCTCCTACGAGCAGTACTTC.

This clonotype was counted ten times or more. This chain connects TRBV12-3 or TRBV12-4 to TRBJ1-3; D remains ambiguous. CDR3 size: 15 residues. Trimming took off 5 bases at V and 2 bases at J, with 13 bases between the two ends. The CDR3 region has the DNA TGTGCCAGCAGTGGTCGGTCCACGGCTGGAAACACCATATATTTT. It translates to CASSGRSTAGNTIYF.

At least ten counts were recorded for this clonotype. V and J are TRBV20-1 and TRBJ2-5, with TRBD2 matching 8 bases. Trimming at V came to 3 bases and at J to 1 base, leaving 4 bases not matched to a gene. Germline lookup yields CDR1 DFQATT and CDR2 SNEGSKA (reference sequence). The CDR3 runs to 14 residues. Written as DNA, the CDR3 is TGCAGTGCTAGCCGGGGGGGGGTCCAAGAGACCCAGTACTTC. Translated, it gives CSASRGGVQETQYF.

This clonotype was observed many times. Here the CDR3 reads CASREPQGAGTYEQYF. CDR3 coding DNA: TGTGCCAGCAGAGAACCTCAGGGGGCAGGGACCTACGAGCAGTACTTC. This chain joins TRBV6-1 and TRBJ2-7, with 8 bases identical to TRBD1. The V gene's germline CDR1 is MNHNS and CDR2 SASEGT. J was trimmed by 2 bases and V by 6 bases; bases with no gene match: 12. CDR3 length equals 16 residues.

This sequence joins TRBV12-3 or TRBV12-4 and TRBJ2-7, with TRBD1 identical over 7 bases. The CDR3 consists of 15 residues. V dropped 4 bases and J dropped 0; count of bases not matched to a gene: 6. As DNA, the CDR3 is TGTGCCAGCAGTTCACAACAGGGGAGCTCCTACGAGCAGTACTTC. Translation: CASSSQQGSSYEQYF.

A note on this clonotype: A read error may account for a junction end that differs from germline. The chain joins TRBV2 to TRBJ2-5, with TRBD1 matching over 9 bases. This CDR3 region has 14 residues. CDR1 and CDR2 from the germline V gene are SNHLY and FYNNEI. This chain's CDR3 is CASREGTGTETQYF. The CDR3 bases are TGTGCCAGCAGAGAAGGGACAGGGACGGAGACCCAGTACTTC.

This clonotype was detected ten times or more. CDR3 loop: CASSYSTGGAHYGYTF. The CDR3 nucleotides read TGTGCCAGCAGTTACTCAACAGGGGGGGCTCACTATGGCTACACCTTC. The chain links TRBV6-5 to TRBJ1-2; 8 positions match TRBD1. The CDR3 sequence is 16 residues long. Germline CDR1 MNHEY, CDR2 SVGAGI. Unmatched junction bases numbered 6, after V lost 0 bases and J lost 3 bases.

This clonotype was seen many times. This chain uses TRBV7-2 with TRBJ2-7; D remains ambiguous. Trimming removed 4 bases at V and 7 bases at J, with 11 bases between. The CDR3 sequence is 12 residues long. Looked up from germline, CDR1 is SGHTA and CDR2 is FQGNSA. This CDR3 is CASSSSVGEQYF. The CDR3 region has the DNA TGTGCCAGCAGCTCATCCGTGGGAGAGCAGTACTTC.

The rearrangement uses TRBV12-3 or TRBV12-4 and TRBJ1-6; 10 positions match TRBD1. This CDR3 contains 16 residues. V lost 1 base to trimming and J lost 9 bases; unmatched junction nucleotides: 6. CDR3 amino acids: CASSLGTGGLGSPLHF. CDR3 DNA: TGTGCCAGCAGTTTAGGGACAGGGGGTCTGGGTTCACCCCTCCACTTT.

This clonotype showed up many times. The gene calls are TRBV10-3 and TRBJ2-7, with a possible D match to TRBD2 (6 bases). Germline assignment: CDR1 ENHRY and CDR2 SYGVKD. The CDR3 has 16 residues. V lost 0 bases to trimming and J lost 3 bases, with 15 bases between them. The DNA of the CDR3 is TGTGCCATCAGTGAGTCGAGCCCCGGGGGTATCTACGAGCAGTACTTC. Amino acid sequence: CAISESSPGGIYEQYF.

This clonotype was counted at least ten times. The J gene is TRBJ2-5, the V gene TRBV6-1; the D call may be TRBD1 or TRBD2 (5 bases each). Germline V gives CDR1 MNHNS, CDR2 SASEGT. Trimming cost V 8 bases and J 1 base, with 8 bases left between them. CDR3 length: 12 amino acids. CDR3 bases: TGTGCCAGCCGGGACCCCCAAGAGACCCAGTACTTC. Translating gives CASRDPQETQYF.

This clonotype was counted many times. The CDR3 DNA reads TGCAGCGTTGGGGAGATAACTGAAGCTTTCTTT. Amino acids: CSVGEITEAFF. This rearrangement joins TRBV29-1 to TRBJ1-1; D is uncertain. V lost 4 bases and J lost 5, with 8 bases in between. The CDR3 has 11 residues. Looked up from germline, CDR1 is SQVTM and CDR2 is ANQGSEA.

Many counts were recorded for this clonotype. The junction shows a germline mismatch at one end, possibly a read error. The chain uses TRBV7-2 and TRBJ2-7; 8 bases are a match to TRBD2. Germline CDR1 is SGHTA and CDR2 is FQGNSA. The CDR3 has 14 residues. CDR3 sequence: CVSSLREGGYEQYF. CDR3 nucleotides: TGTGTCAGCAGCTTACGGGAGGGTGGCTACGAGCAGTACTTC.

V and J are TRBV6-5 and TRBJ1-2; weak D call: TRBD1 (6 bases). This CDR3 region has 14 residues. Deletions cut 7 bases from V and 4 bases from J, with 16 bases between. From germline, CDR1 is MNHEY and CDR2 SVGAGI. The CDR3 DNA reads TGTGCCAGCAATTCAGGGACACCGCTCTATGGCTACACCTTC. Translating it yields CASNSGTPLYGYTF.

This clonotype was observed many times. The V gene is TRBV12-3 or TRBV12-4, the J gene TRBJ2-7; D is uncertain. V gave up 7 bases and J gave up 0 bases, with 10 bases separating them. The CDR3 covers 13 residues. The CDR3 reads CASTSLTSYEQYF. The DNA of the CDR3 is TGTGCCAGCACCTCCCTGACCTCCTACGAGCAGTACTTC.

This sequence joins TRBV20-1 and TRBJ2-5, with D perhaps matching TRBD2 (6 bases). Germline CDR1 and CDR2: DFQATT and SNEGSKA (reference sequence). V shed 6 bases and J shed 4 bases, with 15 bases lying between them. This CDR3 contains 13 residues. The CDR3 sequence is CSAPGTVRETQYF. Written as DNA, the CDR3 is TGCAGTGCCCCCGGGACTGTGAGAGAGACCCAGTACTTC.